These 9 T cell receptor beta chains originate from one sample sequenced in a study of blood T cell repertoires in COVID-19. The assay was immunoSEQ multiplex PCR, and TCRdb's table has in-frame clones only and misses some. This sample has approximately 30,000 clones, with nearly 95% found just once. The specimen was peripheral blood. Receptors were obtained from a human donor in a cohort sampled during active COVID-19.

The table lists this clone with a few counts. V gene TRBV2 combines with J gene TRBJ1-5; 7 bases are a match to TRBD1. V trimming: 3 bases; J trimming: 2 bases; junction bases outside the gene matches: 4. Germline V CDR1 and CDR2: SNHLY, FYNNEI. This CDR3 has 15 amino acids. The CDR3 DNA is TGTGCCAGCAGTGATGTAGGGGGCGGCAATCAGCCCCAGCATTTT. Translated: CASSDVGGGNQPQHF.

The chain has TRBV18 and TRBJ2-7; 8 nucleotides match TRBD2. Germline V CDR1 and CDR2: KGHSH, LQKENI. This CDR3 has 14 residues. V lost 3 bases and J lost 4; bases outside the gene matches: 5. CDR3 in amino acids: CASSPRGAGYEQYF. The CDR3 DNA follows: TGTGCCAGCTCACCGCGGGGGGCCGGGTACGAGCAGTACTTC.

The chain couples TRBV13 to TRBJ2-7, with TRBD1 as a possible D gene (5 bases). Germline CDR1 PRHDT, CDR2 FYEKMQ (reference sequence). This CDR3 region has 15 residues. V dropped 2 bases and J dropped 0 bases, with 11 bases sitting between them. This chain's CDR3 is CASSLYDSISYEQYF. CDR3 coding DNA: TGTGCCAGCAGCTTATATGACAGTATCTCCTACGAGCAGTACTTC.

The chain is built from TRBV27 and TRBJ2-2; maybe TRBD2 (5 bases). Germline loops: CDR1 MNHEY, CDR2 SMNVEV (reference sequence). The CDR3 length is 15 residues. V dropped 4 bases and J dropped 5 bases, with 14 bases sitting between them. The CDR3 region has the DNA TGTGCCAGCAGTTGGGAGCGCCGTGGGACCGGGGAGCTGTTTTTT. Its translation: CASSWERRGTGELFF.

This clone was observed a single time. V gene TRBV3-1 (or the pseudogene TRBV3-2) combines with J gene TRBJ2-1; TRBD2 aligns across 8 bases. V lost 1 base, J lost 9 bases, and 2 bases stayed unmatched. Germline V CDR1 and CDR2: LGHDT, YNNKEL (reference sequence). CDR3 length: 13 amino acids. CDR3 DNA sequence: TGTGCCAGCAGCCAAGTAGCGGGGAGTGAGCAGTTCTTC. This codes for CASSQVAGSEQFF.

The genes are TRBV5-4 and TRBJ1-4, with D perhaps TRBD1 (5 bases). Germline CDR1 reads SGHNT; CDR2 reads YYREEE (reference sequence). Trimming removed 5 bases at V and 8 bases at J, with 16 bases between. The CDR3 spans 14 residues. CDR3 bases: TGTGCCAGCAGTCCGCAGGGAACGAAGGAAAAACTGTTTTTT. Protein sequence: CASSPQGTKEKLFF.

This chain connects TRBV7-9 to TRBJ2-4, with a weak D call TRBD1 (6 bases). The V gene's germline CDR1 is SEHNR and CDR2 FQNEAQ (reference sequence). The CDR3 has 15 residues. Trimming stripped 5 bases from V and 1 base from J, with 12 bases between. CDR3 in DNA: TGTGCCAGCAGCCCGACTACAGGGGCCAAAAACATTCAGTACTTC. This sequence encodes CASSPTTGAKNIQYF.

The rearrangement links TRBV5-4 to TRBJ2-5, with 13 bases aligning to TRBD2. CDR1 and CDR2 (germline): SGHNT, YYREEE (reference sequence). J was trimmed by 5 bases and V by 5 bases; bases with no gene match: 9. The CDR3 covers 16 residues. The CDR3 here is CASRPGLAGVEETQYF. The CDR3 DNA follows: TGTGCCAGCAGACCAGGACTAGCGGGAGTGGAGGAGACCCAGTACTTC.

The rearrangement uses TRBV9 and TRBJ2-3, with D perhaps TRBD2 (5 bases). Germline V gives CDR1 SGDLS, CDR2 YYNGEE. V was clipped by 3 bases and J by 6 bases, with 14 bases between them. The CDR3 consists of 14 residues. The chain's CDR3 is CASSAPTGEDTQYF. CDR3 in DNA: TGTGCCAGCAGCGCCCCCACCGGGGAGGATACGCAGTATTTT.